This T cell receptor (beta chain) came from a study of blood T cells in healthy people across ages. It was with a sample-barcoded 5' primer and a J-beta primer mix that a second PCR of roughly 7 to 11 cycles was run. Each cDNA molecule, via a template-switch adaptor with 12 random nucleotides, was tagged. From the 5' RACE reads, TCRdb called clonotypes with MiXCR, one entry per CDR3 protein. The table lists roughly 680,000 distinct CDR3 sequences, 45% to 50% of them singletons, with under 35% in the top ten. Concerning this clonotype itself: The target antigen is unknown.

Study-level findings and limits: Getting older went along with TCR beta diversity per million T cells dropping roughly linearly. Higher diversity and more naive CD4+ cells were features of long-lived donors, compared to aged donors.

The CDR3 has 16 residues. The germline V gene has CDR1 LNHDA and CDR2 SQIVND (reference sequence). There were at least 5.5 micrograms of total RNA extracted from every sample. This chain uses TRBV19 with TRBJ2-1, with D tentatively TRBD2 (5 bases). The J call could be wrong; TRBJ2-7 is a better fit for the DNA end. The TCR was taken from a woman aged 55 to 70 in good health. Material: blood. CDR3 sequence: CASSTMLAGFGNEQYF. The CDR3 DNA reads TGTGCCAGTAGTACGATGCTAGCAGGCTTTGGCAATGAGCAGTACTTC.